Listed here is a single T cell receptor beta chain. Its specificity is unknown. Profiling relied on immunoSEQ multiplex PCR, and the TCRdb table lists in-frame clones only, not all of them. The data show 100,000 to 150,000 clones, approximately 85% seen once. The data belong to a study of radiation and T cells in renal cell carcinoma. The wider study: Nephrectomy followed 15 Gy stereotactic body radiation by 4 weeks.

The study's findings and limits: From baseline, blood top tumor clonotypes peaked at 2 weeks post-radiation. Pretreatment tumor biopsies were lacking, so baseline clonotypes are unknown.

Time point specified: blood 2 weeks post-SBRT. As for treatment: 15 Gy SBRT to primary tumor, nephrectomy 4 weeks later. Blood was sampled at baseline, 2 weeks and 4 weeks after SBRT. The TCR comes from a man aged 45 to 65 with renal cell carcinoma. The sample consisted of blood, taken from a patient whose treatment included radiotherapy and nephrectomy.

The CDR3 DNA is TGTGCCAGCAGCTTAGCGCCCGGCTACACCTTC. Its translation: CASSLAPGYTF. The rearrangement joins TRBV7-9 to TRBJ1-2, with unresolved D. From germline, CDR1 is SEHNR and CDR2 FQNEAQ (reference sequence). The CDR3 runs 11 residues. The V end was cut by 0 bases, the J end by 8 bases, with 4 bases between.